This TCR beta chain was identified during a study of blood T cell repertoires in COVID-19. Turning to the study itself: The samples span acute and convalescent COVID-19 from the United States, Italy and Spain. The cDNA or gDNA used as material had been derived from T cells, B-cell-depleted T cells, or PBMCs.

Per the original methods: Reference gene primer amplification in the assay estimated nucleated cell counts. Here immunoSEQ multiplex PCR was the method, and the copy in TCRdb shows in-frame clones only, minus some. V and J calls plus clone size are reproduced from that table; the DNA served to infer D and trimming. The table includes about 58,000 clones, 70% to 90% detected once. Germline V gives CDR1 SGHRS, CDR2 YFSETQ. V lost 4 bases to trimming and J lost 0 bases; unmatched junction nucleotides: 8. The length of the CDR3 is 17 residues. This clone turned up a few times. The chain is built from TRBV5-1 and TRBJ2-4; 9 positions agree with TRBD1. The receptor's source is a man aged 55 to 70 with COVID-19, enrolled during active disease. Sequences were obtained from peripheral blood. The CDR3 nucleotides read TGCGCCAGCAGCCTCGACAGGGGGATACTAGCCAAAAACATTCAGTACTTC. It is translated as CASSLDRGILAKNIQYF.